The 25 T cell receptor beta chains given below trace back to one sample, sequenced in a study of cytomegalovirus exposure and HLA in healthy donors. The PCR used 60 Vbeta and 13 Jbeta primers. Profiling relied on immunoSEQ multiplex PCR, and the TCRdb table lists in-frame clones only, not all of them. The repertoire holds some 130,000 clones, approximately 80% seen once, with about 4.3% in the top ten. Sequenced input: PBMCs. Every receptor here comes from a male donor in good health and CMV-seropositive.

Here the CDR3 reads CATVGLATTDTQYF. DNA of the CDR3: TGTGCCACCGTGGGACTAGCCACCACAGATACGCAGTATTTT. The chain joins TRBV28 to TRBJ2-3; 9 nucleotides match TRBD2. Trimming cost V 10 bases and J 2 bases; bases outside gene matches: 7. Germline assignment: CDR1 MDHEN and CDR2 SYDVKM. The CDR3 extends over 14 amino acids.

The DNA for the CDR3 is TGCGCCAGCAGCCTAACAGGGGATACGCAGTATTTT. Amino acids: CASSLTGDTQYF. This chain joins TRBV5-1 and TRBJ2-3; perhaps TRBD1 as D (6 bases). The germline V and J ends were trimmed by 4 bases and 6 bases, with 9 bases remaining between them. The CDR3 is made up of 12 amino acids. Looked up from germline, CDR1 is SGHRS and CDR2 is YFSETQ.

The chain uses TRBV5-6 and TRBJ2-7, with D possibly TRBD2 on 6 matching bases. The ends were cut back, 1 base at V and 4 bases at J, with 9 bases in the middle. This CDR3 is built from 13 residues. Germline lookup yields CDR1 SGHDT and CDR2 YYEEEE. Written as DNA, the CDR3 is TGTGCCAGCAGCTTGAAGGGACTTTACGAGCAGTACTTC. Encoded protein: CASSLKGLYEQYF.

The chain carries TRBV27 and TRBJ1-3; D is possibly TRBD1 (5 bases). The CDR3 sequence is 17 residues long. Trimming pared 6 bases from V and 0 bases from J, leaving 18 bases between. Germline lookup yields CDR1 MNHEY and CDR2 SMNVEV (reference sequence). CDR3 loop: CASSPRRGIPSGNTIYF. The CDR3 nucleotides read TGTGCCAGCAGCCCACGAAGGGGCATACCCTCTGGAAACACCATATATTTT.

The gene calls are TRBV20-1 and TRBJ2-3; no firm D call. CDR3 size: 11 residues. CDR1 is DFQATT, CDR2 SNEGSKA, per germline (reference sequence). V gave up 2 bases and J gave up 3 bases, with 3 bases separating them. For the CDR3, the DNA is TGCAGTGCTAGACCTACAGATACGCAGTATTTT. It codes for CSARPTDTQYF.

The DNA of the CDR3 is TGTGCCAGCACCCTGGACACCTCTTATCCAAATACGCAGTATTTT. Its translation: CASTLDTSYPNTQYF. This chain connects TRBV2 to TRBJ2-3; the D gene is possibly TRBD1 (5 bases). With 7 bases removed from V and 7 bases from J, the gap between germline ends came to 21 bases. Germline V gene data show CDR1 as SNHLY and CDR2 as FYNNEI. The CDR3 spans 15 residues.

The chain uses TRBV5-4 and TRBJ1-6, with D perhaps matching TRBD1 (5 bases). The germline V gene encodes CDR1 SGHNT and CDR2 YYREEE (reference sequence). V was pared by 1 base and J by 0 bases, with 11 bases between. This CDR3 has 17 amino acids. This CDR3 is CASSLWGGSSYNSPLHF. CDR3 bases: TGTGCCAGCAGCTTGTGGGGGGGGAGCTCCTATAATTCACCCCTCCACTTT.

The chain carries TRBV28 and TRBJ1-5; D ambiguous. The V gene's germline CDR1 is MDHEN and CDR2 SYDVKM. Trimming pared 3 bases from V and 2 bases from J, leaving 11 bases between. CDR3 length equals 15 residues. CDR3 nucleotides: TGTGCCAGCAGTTTTAGTCCGGTGGGCAATCAGCCCCAGCATTTT. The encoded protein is CASSFSPVGNQPQHF.

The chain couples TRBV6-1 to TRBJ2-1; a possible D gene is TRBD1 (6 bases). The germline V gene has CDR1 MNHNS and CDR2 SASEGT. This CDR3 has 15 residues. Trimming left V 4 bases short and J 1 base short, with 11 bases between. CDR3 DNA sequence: TGTGCCAGCAGTGGCAAAGGACAGTCCTACAATGAGCAGTTCTTC. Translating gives CASSGKGQSYNEQFF.

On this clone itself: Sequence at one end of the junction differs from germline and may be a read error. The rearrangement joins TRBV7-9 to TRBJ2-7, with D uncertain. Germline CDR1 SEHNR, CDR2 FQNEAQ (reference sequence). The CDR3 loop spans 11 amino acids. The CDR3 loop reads CSSSLLYEQYF. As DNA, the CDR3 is TGTTCCAGCAGCTTACTCTACGAGCAGTACTTC. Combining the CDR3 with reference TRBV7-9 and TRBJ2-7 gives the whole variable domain DTGVSQNPRHKITKRGQNVTFRCDPISEHNRLYWYRQTLGQGPEFLTYFQNEAQLEKSRLLSDRFSAERPKGSFSTLEIQRTEQGDSAMYLCSSSLLYEQYFGPGTRLTVT.

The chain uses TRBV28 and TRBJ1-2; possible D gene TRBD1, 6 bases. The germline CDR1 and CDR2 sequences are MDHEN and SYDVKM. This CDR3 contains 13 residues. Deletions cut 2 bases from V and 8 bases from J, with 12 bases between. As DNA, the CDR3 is TGTGCCAGCAGTTTAACAGGGCGAGGAGGCTACACCTTC. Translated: CASSLTGRGGYTF.

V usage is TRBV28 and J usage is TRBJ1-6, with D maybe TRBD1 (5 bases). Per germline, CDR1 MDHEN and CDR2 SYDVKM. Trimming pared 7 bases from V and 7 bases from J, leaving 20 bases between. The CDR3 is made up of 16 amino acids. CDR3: CASTATEALLNSPLHF. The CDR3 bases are TGTGCCAGCACTGCGACAGAAGCTTTACTCAATTCACCCCTCCACTTT.

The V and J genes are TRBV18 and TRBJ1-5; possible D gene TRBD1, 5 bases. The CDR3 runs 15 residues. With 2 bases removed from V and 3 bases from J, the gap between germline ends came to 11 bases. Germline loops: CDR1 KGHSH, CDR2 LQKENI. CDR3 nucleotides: TGTGCCAGCTCACCAAACACAGGCTTCAATCAGCCCCAGCATTTT. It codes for CASSPNTGFNQPQHF.

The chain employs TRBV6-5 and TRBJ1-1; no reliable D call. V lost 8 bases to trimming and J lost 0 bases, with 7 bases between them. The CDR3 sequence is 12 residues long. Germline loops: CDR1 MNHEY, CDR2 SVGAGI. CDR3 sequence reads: CASSGLNTEAFF. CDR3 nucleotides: TGTGCCAGCTCGGGGTTGAACACTGAAGCTTTCTTT.

CDR3 amino acids: CASSFTGVPGELFF. CDR3 coding DNA: TGTGCCAGCAGCTTCACAGGGGTCCCCGGGGAGCTGTTTTTT. V and J are TRBV7-9 and TRBJ2-2; TRBD1 matches at 7 bases. This CDR3 has 14 residues. Per the germline V gene, CDR1 is SEHNR and CDR2 is FQNEAQ (reference sequence). J lost 6 bases, V lost 3 bases, and 4 bases had no gene match.

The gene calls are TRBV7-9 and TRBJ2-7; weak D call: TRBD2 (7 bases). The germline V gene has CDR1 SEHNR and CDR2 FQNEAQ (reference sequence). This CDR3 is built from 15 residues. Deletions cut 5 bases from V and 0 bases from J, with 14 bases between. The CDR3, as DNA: TGTGCCAGCAGCGGAGGGGGGGACACCTCCTACGAGCAGTACTTC. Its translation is CASSGGGDTSYEQYF.

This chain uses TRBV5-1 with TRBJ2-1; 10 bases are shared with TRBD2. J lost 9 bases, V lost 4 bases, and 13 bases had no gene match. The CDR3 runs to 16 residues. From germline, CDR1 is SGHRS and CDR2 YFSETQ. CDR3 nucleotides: TGCGCCAGCAGCCCGAAGGCTAGCGGGAGTTTCGGTGAGCAGTTCTTC. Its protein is CASSPKASGSFGEQFF.

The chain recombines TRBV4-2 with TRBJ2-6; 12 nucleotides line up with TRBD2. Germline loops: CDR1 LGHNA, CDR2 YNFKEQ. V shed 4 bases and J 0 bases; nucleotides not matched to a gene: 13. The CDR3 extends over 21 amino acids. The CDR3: CASSPGGLAGGSASGANVLTF. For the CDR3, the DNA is TGTGCCAGCAGCCCGGGGGGGCTAGCGGGAGGGTCGGCCTCTGGGGCCAACGTCCTGACTTTC.

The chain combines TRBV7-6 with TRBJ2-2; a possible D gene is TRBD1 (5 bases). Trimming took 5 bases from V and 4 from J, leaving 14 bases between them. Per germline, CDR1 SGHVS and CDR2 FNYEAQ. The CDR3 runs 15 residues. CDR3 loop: CASSARQRGTGELFF. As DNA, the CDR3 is TGTGCCAGCAGCGCTAGACAAAGGGGCACCGGGGAGCTGTTTTTT.

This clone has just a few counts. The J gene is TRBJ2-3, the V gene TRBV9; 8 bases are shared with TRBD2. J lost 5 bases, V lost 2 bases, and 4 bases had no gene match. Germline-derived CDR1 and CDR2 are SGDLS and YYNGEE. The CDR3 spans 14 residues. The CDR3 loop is CASSVSGKLDTQYF. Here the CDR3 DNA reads TGTGCCAGCAGCGTTAGCGGGAAGCTAGATACGCAGTATTTT.

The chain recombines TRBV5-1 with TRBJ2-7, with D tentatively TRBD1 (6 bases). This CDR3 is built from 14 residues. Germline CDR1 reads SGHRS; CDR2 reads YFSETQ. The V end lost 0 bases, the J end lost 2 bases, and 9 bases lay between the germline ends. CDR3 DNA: TGCGCCAGCAGCTTGGACCGGACAGCCTACGAGCAGTACTTC. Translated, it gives CASSLDRTAYEQYF.

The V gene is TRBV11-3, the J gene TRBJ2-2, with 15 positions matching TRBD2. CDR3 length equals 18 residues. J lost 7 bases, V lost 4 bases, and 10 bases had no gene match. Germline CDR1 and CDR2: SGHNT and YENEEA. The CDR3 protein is CASSSPWTSGGALGELFF. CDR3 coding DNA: TGTGCCAGCAGCTCCCCTTGGACTAGCGGGGGGGCCCTCGGGGAGCTGTTTTTT.

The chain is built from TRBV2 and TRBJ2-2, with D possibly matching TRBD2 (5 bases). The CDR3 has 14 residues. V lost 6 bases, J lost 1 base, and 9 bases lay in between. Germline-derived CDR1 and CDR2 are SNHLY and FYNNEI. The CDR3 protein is CASRSGKNTGELFF. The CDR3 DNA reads TGTGCCAGCAGGTCGGGGAAGAACACCGGGGAGCTGTTTTTT.

CDR3 region: CASRPGSNSPLHF. The DNA for the CDR3 is TGTGCCAGCCGTCCGGGGTCTAATTCACCCCTCCACTTT. The gene calls are TRBV6-5 and TRBJ1-6; D call uncertain. Deletions cut 8 bases from V and 6 bases from J, with 11 bases between. The CDR3 totals 13 residues. Germline V lookup: CDR1 MNHEY, CDR2 SVGAGI.

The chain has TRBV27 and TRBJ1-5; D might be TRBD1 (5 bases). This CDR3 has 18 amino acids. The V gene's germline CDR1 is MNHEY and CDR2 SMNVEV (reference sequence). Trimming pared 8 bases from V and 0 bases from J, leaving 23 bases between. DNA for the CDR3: TGTGCCAGCGGGAGGGGAGGGAGCGACCCATATAGCAATCAGCCCCAGCATTTT. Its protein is CASGRGGSDPYSNQPQHF.